The clone carrying this T cell receptor (beta chain) was recorded only once. Its antigen is not identified. TCRdb keeps only in-frame clones here, not all; method: immunoSEQ multiplex PCR. The data contain a few hundred thousand clones, around nine tenths of them singletons. This record comes from a study of cytomegalovirus exposure and HLA in healthy donors. Study background: Both the approximately 120 validation repertoires and the approximately 700 first-cohort repertoires used the same platform, as reported by a later analysis. Overall study findings and caveats: The authors listed 150 or so TCR beta chains as cytomegalovirus-associated.

In germline, CDR1 is LNHDA, CDR2 SQIVND (reference sequence). V was trimmed by 5 bases and J by 6 bases, leaving 17 bases between them. The CDR3 loop spans 15 amino acids. The receptor's source is a woman aged 18 to 35 in good health and CMV-seronegative. J is TRBJ2-1 and V is TRBV19; D is possibly TRBD1 (5 bases). The specimen was PBMCs. CDR3 sequence (DNA): TGTGCCAGTAGTTTCTCGTCGGGCAGGGCCAATGAGCAGTTCTTC. Protein product: CASSFSSGRANEQFF.